This T cell receptor (beta chain) stems from a study of cytomegalovirus exposure and HLA in healthy donors. CDR1 is WSHSY and CDR2 is SAAADI in the germline V gene. The CDR3 runs 17 residues. V was trimmed by 4 bases and J by 8 bases, leaving 24 bases between them. The PCR made use of 60 Vbeta and 13 Jbeta primers. Using immunoSEQ multiplex PCR, the repertoire was profiled, and TCRdb retains in-frame clones only, with some absent. The profile covers about 140,000 clones, with around three quarters appearing a single time and about 0.91% taken by the ten largest. The source material was PBMCs. The TCR sequence derives from a man between 18 and 29 years old in good health and CMV-seronegative. The chain has TRBV10-2 and TRBJ1-3; D perhaps matches TRBD1 (6 bases). CDR3 sequence (DNA): TGCGCCAGCAGTGGAACCATAGGTGAAGGACAGAGATACACCATATATTTT. As protein: CASSGTIGEGQRYTIYF.